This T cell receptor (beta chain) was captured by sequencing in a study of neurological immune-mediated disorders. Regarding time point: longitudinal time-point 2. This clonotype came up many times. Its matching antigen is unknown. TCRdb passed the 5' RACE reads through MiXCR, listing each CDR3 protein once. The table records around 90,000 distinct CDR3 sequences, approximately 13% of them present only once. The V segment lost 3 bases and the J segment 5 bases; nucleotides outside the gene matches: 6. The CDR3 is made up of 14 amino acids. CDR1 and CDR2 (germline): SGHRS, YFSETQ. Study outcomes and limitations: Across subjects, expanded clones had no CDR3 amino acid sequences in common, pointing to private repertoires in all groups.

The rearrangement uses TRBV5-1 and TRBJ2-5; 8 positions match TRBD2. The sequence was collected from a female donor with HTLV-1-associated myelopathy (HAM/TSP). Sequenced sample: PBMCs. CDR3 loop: CASSWGTSQETQYF. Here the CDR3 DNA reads TGCGCCAGCAGCTGGGGGACTAGTCAGGAGACCCAGTACTTC.